This T cell receptor (beta chain) is drawn from a study of T cells in pancreatic ductal adenocarcinoma (dated 2017 in TCRdb). For the wider study: To learn about the adaptive T-cell response arising naturally, investigators profiled where tumor-infiltrating CD8+ T cells, together with suppressive cells, were located within resected pancreatic ductal adenocarcinoma, how abundant they were, and what qualities they showed.

This clone was seen just once. It has no known antigen specificity. The sample holds no much larger clone one base away, and base qualities are not on file. V is shortened by 0 bases, J by 3 bases, and the region joining them spans 10 bases. From the cysteine through the phenylalanine, the CDR3 covers 15 amino acids. Only the CDR3 DNA is retained, 45 bases long and in frame from the first base. From a lookup of the germline V gene, CDR1 and CDR2 are SGHTA and FQGNSA. TCR beta CDR3 regions were amplified from genomic DNA using the immunoSEQ hsTCRB kit. High-throughput TRB CDR3 sequencing was performed on an Illumina HiSeq system. The original methods were these. The immunoSEQ software was used to analyze sequencing reads, and nonproductive sequences containing premature stops or frame-shifts were removed. Clonality of the repertoire was calculated as one minus the Shannon entropy normalized by log2 of the number of unique productive sequences. The table comes from immuneACCESS by way of TCRdb, which keeps in-frame sequences with V and J called. Part of the clones is missing from these tables; in studies checked, under half for an unresolved V gene and the rest for unknown reasons. V and J calls and clone size come straight from that table; D and trimming were deduced from the DNA. Across this sample there are 12,000 or so clones, with 86% seen only once. The ten top clones hold roughly 18% of the sample.

Pancreatic ductal adenocarcinoma patients who had undergone surgery without neoadjuvant therapy were selected. Peripheral blood was collected in heparin tubes, and PBMCs were isolated by histopaque density gradient and cryopreserved in roughly 9% DMSO. Genomic DNA was extracted from six or seven PBMC and about 10 flash-frozen tumor specimens using the DNeasy Blood and Tissue Kit with Proteinase K and RNase treatment. Beyond this particular receptor, the publication reports: Comparisons of clonality between tumor and blood may be biased because tumors are enriched in CD45RO+ effector T cells rather than naive T cells, which biases the comparison toward lower diversity. More total productive templates and around 7.2-fold more unique clonotypes were found in blood samples than in tumor samples. T-cell clonality showed no significant difference between tumor and blood, with a mean clonality of approximately 0.11 in tumors and 0.072 in blood. Since most people with pancreatic cancer show up with disease that cannot be operated on, the resected cohort was biased toward the minority who had early-stage disease.

The chain was built from TRBV7-2 and TRBJ2-3, with a weak D call of TRBD2 (5 bases match). The clonotype originates from a human donor with pancreatic ductal adenocarcinoma. Sequencing was done on a sample of PBMCs. The DNA sequence is as follows: TGTGCCAGCAGCTTAGCCTTACTAGGGACAGATACGCAGTATTTT. This is translated as CASSLALLGTDTQYF.